This T cell receptor (beta chain) was captured by sequencing in a study of HIV-infected children after antiretroviral therapy interruption. Study context: EBV and CMV exposure was recorded in most children.

At least ten counts were recorded for this clonotype. The TCR library was built from RNA with a 3' RACE protocol and unique molecular identifiers. TCRdb independently ran MiXCR on the 3' RACE reads; one entry per CDR3 protein. The sample comprises approximately 15,000 distinct CDR3 sequences, about 3.4% of which are singletons, and 34% rests with the top ten. Sample treatment: PENTA 11 planned treatment interruption arm or continuous ART arm. CDR1 and CDR2 from the germline V gene are SGHRS and YFSETQ. The CDR3 is made up of 15 amino acids. Trimming took 1 base from V and 6 from J, leaving 13 bases between them.

The chain employs TRBV5-1 and TRBJ2-2; a weak D match, TRBD2 (6 bases). The material was CD45RO+ CD8+ T cells from PBMCs, pooled from several time points, obtained from a donor given antiretroviral therapy, either interrupted or continuous. Subset in this sample: memory CD8+ CD45RO+ CD45RA- T cells. This TCR came from a pool of human donors with HIV. CDR3 in DNA: TGCGCCAGCAGCTTGTGGACTAACTCGGCCGGGGAGCTGTTTTTT. Translating gives CASSLWTNSAGELFF.